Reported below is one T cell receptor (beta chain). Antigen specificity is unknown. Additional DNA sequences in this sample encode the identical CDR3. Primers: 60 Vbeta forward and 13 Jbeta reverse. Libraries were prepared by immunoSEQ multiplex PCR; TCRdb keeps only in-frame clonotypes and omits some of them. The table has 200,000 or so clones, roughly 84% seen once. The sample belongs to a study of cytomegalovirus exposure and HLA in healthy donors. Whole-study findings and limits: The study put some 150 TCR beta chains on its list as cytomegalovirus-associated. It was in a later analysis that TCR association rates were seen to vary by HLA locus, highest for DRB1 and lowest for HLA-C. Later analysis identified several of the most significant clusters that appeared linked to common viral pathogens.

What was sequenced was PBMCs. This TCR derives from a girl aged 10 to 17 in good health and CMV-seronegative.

The CDR3 region is CASSLRSNTEAFF. DNA for the CDR3: TGTGCCAGCAGTTTAAGAAGCAACACTGAAGCTTTCTTT. The V and J genes are TRBV28 and TRBJ1-1, with D uncertain. This CDR3 is 13 amino acids long. Deletions cut 2 bases from V and 2 bases from J, with 6 bases between. Germline CDR1 and CDR2: MDHEN and SYDVKM.